This is a list of T cell receptor beta chains from one sample in a study of post-analysis software for immune sequencing data. TCRdb redid the calling of the PCR reads with MiXCR, one entry per CDR3 protein. The repertoire holds roughly 870,000 distinct CDR3 sequences, with under 70% as singletons. Sequenced sample: blood. Source of these receptors: a girl aged 10 to 17 with multiple sclerosis. Each CDR3 is given with its conserved first and last residue.

v_call cdr3_aa
TRBV3-1 CASSPSGYSTDTQYF
TRBV20-1 CSGSSDNEQFF
TRBV10-3 CAISGGNEKLFF
TRBV7-9 CASSLGSKRQWLINEQFF
TRBV20-1 CSARGTASNYGYTF
TRBV20-1 CSAPNPDTQYF
TRBV7-9 CASSVSGYTF
TRBV27 CASRGVAADRGYEQYF
TRBV6-1 CASSEWEGRSNQPQHF
TRBV4-2 CASSQDVVGGSEQYF
TRBV11-2 CASSSATGSTDTQYF
TRBV6-4 CASSDGGYTETFF
TRBV6-5 CASRDGTKCYEQYF
TRBV20-1 CSARGILAILEPSSYNEQFF
TRBV5-1 CASSLGRGSYEQYF
TRBV28 CASSPLDSILLGYTF
TRBV6-5 CASRIFSTVPNYGYTF
TRBV29-1 CSVEDGDRGYYGYTF
TRBV10-3 CAISERGRGNTQYF
TRBV29-1 CSVRLTSGRAAGTDTQYF
TRBV29-1 CTTGLAGTDTQYF
TRBV5-1 CASSSGETRGYTF
TRBV29-1 CSVEVGAAHTF
TRBV18 CASSPWGTLGQGPAAQYF
TRBV15 CATSRLASSGYTF
TRBV15 CATSREGGRGSYGYTF
TRBV27 CASSFLRTSGSYEQYF
TRBV6-5 CASSFHAREVVDSYTF
TRBV3-1 CASSQRTPGVTGELFF
TRBV5-6 CASSLPGTERSYEQYF
TRBV10-3 CAISEISTGSFTDTQYF
TRBV29-1 CSVARALTDGYTF
TRBV2 CASSEPGTVTDTQYF
TRBV28 CASSLTSGIPYHEQYF
TRBV7-6 CASSTGTYYEQYF
TRBV29-1 CSVEAWGTSGTRSSYEQYF
TRBV5-1 CASSLGQGIRTDTQYF
TRBV12-3/TRBV12-4 CASSSPPGQTNYGYTF
TRBV9 CASSVLRRTGTSGRARCEQYF
TRBV12-3/TRBV12-4 CASSLASGIETQYF
TRBV5-1 CASSLELGADTEAFF
TRBV7-2 CASSLVGGGRDTEAFF
TRBV20-1 CSAEKRVSYNEQFF
TRBV20-1 CSALGQGVDEQYF
TRBV29-1 CSVLAGGGEQYF
TRBV12-3/TRBV12-4 CASSSRWEISNQPQHF
TRBV11-2 CASSAGRLNTEAFF
TRBV12-3/TRBV12-4 CASSRMREQSEQYF
TRBV29-1 CSVETGISNQPQHF
TRBV29-1 CSVERGDGYKQYF
TRBV20-1 CSASVLGEQYF
TRBV27 CASRIHASPGYGYTF
TRBV10-3 CAIRTSGSHTDTQYF
TRBV5-1 CASSRTPEPYNEQFF
TRBV25-1 CASSHLGGRDGYTF
TRBV7-9 CASSSQGVGQYF
TRBV10-3 CAISDPYDDSGISSDTQYF
TRBV7-9 CASSLGGFRAFF
TRBV6-2/TRBV6-3 CASRWDRSSELRYYEQYF